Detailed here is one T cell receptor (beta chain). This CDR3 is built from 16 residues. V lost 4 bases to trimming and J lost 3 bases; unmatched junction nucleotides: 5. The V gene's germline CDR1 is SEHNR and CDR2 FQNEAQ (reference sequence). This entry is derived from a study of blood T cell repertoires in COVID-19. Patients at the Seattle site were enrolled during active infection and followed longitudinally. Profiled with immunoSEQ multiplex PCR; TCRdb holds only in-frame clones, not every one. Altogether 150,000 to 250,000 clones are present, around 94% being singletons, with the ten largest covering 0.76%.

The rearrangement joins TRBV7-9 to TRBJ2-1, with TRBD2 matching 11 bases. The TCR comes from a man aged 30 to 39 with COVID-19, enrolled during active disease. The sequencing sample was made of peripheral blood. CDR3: CASSSLTSGIYNEQFF. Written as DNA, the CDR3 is TGTGCCAGCAGCTCCCTGACTAGCGGGATCTACAATGAGCAGTTCTTC.